This entry concerns a single T cell receptor (beta chain). It has no known antigen specificity. No base qualities exist here, and no much larger clone lies one base off it. This sample is part of a study of blood T cell repertoires in COVID-19 (dated by TCRdb to 2020 to 2021). With respect to the entire study: Collaborator samples came from the United States, Italy and Spain and covered acute and convalescent phases of COVID-19. The repertoires were released in a freely available public database intended as a resource for research on the immune response to SARS-CoV-2. The samples were drawn from the first 160 participants of the ongoing ImmuneRACE study and from 1,254 subjects provided by 6 global collaborators. HLA class I and class II types, where available, came from metadata supplied by the sample provider rather than from assay-based typing. The sample metadata nearly always contained a de-identified subject ID, COVID-19 status, age in years and sex. The dataset comprised deeply sampled blood TCRbeta repertoires from subjects exposed to, actively infected with, or recovered from COVID-19. The material from the prospective study consisted of cDNA or gDNA derived from T cells, B-cell-depleted T cells, or PBMCs. Findings and caveats that apply to the study as a whole: Clinical and demographic metadata were provided uncurated, with the amount varying by source and participant.

In the prospective study, participants were about 18 to 90 years old, resided in under 30 geographic areas of the United States, and were enrolled through a virtual design. To assign participants to cohorts, the prospective study relied on clinical history that participants themselves reported in a screening survey and a study questionnaire. For ImmuneRACE Cohort 3, a participant was defined as recovered based on two consecutive negative NP/OP PCR tests, clearance by a healthcare professional, or resolution of symptoms. Mobile phlebotomists in the prospective study collected whole blood, serum and a nasopharyngeal or oropharyngeal swab from every participant. Additional blood draws and questionnaires over an approximately two-month period could optionally be provided by prospective study participants. Prospective study blood samples were shipped either frozen or at room temperature before DNA extraction.

The immunoSEQ Assay, a bias-controlled multiplex PCR, was used to amplify TCRbeta CDR3 regions from genomic DNA. Concerning the study's data processing: Nucleated cell counts per sample were estimated from amplification of reference gene primers within the assay. To quantify the absolute abundance of each unique TCRbeta CDR3 rearrangement, sequence reads were collapsed and filtered. For each sample, productive Simpson clonality was calculated by taking the square root of Simpson's diversity index across productive rearrangements. TCRdb took this table from immuneACCESS and kept in-frame rearrangements with V and J called. Such tables lack part of the clones; where checked against another copy, unresolved V genes explain under half of the gap, and the rest is unexplained. The V and J calls and the clone size are those of that table, but D and trimming were determined from the DNA. This sample comprises 150,000 to 200,000 clones, 80% to 85% of them detected only once. The leading ten clones occupy roughly 8% of the sample.

Trimming removed 5 bases from V and 2 bases from J; the gene matches leave 1 base unexplained. From the cysteine up to the phenylalanine, the CDR3 has a length of 14 residues. Here the CDR3 DNA is all that survives: 42 bases in frame from base 1. The germline V gene (reference sequence) provides CDR1 MNHEY and CDR2 SMNVEV. Sequenced input: PBMCs or T cells enriched from blood (not recorded which). The chain uses TRBV27 and TRBJ1-2, and TRBD1 aligns with 11 junction nucleotides. This TCR came from a woman between 50 and 59 years old who had recovered from COVID-19. CDR3 protein: CASSRTGGNYGYTF. The nucleotide sequence reads as follows: TGTGCCAGCAGTAGGACAGGGGGCAACTATGGCTACACCTTC.